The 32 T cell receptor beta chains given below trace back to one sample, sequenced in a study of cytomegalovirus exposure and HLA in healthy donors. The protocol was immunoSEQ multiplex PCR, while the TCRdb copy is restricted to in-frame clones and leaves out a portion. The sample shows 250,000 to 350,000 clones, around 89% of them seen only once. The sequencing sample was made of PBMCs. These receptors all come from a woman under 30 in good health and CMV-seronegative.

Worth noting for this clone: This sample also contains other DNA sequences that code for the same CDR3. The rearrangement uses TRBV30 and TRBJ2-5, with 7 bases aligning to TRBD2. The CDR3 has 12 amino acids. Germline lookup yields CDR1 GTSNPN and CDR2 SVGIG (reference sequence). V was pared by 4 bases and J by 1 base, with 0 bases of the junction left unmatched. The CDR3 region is CAWTSGQETQYF. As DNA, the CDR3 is TGTGCCTGGACTAGCGGCCAAGAGACCCAGTACTTC.

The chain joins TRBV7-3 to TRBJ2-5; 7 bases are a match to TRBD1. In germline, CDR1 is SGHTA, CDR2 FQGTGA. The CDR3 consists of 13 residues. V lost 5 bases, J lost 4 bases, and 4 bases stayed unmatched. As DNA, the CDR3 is TGTGCCAGCAGCCCCCGGACAGGAGAGACCCAGTACTTC. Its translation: CASSPRTGETQYF.

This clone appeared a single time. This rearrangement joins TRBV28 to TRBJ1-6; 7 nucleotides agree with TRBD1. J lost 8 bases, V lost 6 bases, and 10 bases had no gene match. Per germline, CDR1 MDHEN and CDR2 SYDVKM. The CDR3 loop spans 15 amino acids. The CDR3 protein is CASSPPGQIYSPLHF. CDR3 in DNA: TGTGCCAGCAGCCCCCCGGGACAGATATATTCACCCCTCCACTTT.

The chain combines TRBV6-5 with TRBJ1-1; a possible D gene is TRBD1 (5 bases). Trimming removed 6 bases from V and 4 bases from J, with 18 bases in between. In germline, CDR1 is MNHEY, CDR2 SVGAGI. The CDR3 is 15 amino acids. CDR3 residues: CASRPSRVAATEAFF. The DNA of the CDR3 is TGTGCCAGCAGGCCTTCCAGGGTGGCGGCCACTGAAGCTTTCTTT.

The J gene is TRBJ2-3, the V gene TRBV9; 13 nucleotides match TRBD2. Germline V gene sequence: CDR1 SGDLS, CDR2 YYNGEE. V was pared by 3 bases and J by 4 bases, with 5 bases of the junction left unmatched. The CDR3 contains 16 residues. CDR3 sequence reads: CASSAGTSGRADTQYF. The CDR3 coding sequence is TGTGCCAGCAGCGCTGGTACTAGCGGGAGGGCAGATACGCAGTATTTT.

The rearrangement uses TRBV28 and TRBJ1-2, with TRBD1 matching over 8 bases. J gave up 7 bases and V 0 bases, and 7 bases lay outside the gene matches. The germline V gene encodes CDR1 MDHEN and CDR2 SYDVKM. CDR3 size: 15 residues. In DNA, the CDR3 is TGTGCCAGCAGTTTATGGGACAGGGCTCAGGCTGGCTACACCTTC. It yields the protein CASSLWDRAQAGYTF.

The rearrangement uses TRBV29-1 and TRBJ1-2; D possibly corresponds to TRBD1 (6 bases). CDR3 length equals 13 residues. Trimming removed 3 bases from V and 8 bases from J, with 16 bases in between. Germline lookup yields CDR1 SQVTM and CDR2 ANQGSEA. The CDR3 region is CSVDIRQGSGYTF. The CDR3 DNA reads TGCAGCGTTGACATCCGGCAGGGGAGCGGCTACACCTTC.

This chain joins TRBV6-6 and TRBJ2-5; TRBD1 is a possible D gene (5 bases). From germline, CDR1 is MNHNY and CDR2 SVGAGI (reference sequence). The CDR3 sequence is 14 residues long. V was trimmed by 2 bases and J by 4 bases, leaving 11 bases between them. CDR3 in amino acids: CASSYGAQRETQYF. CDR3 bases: TGTGCCAGCAGTTACGGGGCCCAAAGAGAGACCCAGTACTTC.

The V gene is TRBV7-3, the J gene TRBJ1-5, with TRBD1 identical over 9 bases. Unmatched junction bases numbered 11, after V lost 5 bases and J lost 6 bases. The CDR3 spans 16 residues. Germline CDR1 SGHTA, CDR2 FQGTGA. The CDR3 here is CASSPTRDREGQPQHF. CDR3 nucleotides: TGTGCCAGCAGCCCGACACGGGACAGGGAAGGTCAGCCCCAGCATTTT.

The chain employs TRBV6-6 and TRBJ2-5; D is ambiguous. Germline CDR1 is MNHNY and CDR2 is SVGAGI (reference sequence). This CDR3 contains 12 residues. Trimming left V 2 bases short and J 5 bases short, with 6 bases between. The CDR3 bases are TGTGCCAGCAGTTACGAGGTGGAGACCCAGTACTTC. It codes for CASSYEVETQYF.

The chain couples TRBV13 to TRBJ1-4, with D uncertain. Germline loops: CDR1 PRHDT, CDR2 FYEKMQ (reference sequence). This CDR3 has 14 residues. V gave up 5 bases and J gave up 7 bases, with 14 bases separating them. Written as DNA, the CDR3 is TGTGCCAGCAGCCCCTCTGTTAATAGTGAAAAACTGTTTTTT. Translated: CASSPSVNSEKLFF.

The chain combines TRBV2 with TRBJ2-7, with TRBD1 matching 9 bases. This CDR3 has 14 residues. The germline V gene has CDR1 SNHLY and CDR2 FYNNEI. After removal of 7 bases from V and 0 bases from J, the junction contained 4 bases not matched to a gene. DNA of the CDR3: TGTGCCAGCACCGGACAGGGGAGCTCCTACGAGCAGTACTTC. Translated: CASTGQGSSYEQYF. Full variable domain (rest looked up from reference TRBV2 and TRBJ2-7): EPEVTQTPSHQVTQMGQEVILRCVPISNHLYFYWYRQILGQKVEFLVSFYNNEISEKSEIFDDQFSVERPDGSNFTLKIRSTKLEDSAMYFCASTGQGSSYEQYFGPGTRLTVT.

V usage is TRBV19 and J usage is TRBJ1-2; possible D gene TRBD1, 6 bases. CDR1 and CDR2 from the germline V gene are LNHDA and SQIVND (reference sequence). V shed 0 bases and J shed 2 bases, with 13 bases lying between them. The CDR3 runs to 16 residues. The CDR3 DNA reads TGTGCCAGTAGTATAGATGGCCGAGGGGGAAACTATGGCTACACCTTC. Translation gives CASSIDGRGGNYGYTF. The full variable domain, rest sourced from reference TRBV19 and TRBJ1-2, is DGGITQSPKYLFRKEGQNVTLSCEQNLNHDAMYWYRQDPGQGLRLIYYSQIVNDFQKGDIAEGYSVSREKKESFPLTVTSAQKNPTAFYLCASSIDGRGGNYGYTFGSGTRLTVV.

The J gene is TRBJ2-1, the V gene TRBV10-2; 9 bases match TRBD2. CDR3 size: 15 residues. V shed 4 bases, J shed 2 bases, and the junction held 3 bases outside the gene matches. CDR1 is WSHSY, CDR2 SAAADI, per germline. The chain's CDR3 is CASSVSGSAYNEQFF. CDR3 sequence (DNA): TGCGCCAGCAGTGTTAGCGGGAGCGCCTACAATGAGCAGTTCTTC.

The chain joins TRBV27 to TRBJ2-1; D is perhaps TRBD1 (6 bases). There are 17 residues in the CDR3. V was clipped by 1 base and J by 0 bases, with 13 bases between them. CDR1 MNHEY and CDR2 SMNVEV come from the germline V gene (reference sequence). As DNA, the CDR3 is TGTGCCAGCAGTTTATACCCACAGGGTAGCTCCTACAATGAGCAGTTCTTC. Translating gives CASSLYPQGSSYNEQFF.

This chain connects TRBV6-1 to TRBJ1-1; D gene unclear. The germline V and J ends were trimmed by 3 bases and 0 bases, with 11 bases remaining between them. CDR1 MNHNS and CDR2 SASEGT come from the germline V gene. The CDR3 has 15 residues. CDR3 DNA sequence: TGTGCCAGCAGTGATTACATCTTATTGAACACTGAAGCTTTCTTT. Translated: CASSDYILLNTEAFF.

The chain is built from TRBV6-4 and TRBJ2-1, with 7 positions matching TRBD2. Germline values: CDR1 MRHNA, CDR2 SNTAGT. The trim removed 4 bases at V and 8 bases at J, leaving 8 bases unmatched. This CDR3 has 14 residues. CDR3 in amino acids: CASSGAGDPHEQFF. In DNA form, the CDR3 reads TGTGCCAGCAGTGGGGCGGGAGACCCCCATGAGCAGTTCTTC.

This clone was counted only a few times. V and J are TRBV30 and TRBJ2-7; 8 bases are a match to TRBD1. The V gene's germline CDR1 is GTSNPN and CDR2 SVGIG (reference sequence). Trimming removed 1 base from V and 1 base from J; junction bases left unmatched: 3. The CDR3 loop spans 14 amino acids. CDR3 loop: CAWSARDRSYEQYF. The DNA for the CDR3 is TGTGCCTGGAGTGCCCGGGACAGGTCCTACGAGCAGTACTTC.

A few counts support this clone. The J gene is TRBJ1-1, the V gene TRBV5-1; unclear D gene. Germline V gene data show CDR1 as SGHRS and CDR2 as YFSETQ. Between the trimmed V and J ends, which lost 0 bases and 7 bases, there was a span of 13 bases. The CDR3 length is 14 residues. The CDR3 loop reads CASSLEPGPGEAFF. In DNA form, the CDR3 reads TGCGCCAGCAGCTTGGAACCGGGTCCGGGTGAAGCTTTCTTT.

The DNA of the CDR3 is TGTGCCAGCAGCGGGGGACTTACGAACACCGGGGAGCTGTTTTTT. It yields the protein CASSGGLTNTGELFF. V usage is TRBV7-6 and J usage is TRBJ2-2; a weak D match, TRBD2 (6 bases). The ends were cut back, 5 bases at V and 0 bases at J, with 10 bases in the middle. Germline loops: CDR1 SGHVS, CDR2 FNYEAQ. The CDR3 spans 15 residues.

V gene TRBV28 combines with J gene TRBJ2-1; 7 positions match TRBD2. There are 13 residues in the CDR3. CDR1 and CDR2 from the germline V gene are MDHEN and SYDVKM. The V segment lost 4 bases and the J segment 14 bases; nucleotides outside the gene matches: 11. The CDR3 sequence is CASSSPRDYRKFF. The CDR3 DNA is TGTGCCAGCAGTTCACCGCGGGACTACCGAAAGTTCTTC.

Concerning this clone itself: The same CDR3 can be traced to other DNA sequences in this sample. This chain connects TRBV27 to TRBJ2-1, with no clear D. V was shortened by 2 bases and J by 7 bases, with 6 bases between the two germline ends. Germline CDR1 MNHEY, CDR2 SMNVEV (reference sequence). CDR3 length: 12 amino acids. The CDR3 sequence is CASSLGGNEQFF. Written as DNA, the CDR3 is TGTGCCAGCAGTTTAGGCGGTAATGAGCAGTTCTTC.

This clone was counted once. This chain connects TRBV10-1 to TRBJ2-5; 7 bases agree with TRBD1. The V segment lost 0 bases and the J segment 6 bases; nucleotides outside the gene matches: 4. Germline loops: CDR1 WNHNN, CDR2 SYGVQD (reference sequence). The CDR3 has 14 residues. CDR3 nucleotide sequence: TGCGCCAGCAGTGAGTCGACAGGGCGGAAGACCCAGTACTTC. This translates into CASSESTGRKTQYF.

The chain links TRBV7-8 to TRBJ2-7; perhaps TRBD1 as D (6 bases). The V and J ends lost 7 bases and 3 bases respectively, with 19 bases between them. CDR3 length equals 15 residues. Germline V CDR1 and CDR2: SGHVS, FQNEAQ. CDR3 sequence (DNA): TGTGCCAGCACCTCCCCCGGACAGACCGACTACGAGCAGTACTTC. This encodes CASTSPGQTDYEQYF.

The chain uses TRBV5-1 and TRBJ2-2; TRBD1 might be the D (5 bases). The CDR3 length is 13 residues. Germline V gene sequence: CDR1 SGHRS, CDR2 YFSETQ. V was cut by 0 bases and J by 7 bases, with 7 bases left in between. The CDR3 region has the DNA TGCGCCAGCAGCTTGGGTCAGGGCGGGGAGCTGTTTTTT. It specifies CASSLGQGGELFF.

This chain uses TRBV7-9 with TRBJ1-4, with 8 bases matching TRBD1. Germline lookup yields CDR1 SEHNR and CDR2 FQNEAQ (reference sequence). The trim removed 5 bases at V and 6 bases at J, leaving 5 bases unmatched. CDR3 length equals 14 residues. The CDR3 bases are TGTGCCAGCAGCATTGGACAGGGCTATGAAAAACTGTTTTTT. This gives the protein CASSIGQGYEKLFF. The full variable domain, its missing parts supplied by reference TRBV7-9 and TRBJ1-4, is DTGVSQNPRHKITKRGQNVTFRCDPISEHNRLYWYRQTLGQGPEFLTYFQNEAQLEKSRLLSDRFSAERPKGSFSTLEIQRTEQGDSAMYLCASSIGQGYEKLFFGSGTQLSVL.

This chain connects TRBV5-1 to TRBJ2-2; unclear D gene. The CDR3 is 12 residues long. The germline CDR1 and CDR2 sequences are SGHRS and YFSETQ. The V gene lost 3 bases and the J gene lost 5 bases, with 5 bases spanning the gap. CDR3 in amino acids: CASSSGTGELFF. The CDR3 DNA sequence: TGCGCCAGCAGCTCCGGGACCGGGGAGCTGTTTTTT.

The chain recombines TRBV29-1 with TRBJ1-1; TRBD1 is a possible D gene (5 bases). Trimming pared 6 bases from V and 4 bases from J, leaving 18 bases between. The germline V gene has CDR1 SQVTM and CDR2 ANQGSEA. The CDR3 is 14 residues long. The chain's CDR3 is CSVTGGGKGTEAFF. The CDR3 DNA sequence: TGCAGCGTGACTGGGGGAGGGAAAGGCACTGAAGCTTTCTTT. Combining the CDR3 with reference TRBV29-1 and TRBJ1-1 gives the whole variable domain SAVISQKPSRDICQRGTSLTIQCQVDSQVTMMFWYRQQPGQSLTLIATANQGSEATYESGFVIDKFPISRPNLTFSTLTVSNMSPEDSSIYLCSVTGGGKGTEAFFGQGTRLTVV.

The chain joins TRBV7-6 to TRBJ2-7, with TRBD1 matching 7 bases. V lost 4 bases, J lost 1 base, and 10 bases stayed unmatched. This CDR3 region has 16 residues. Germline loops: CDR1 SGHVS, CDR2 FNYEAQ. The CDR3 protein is CASSSIPGTVSYEQYF. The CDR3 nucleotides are TGTGCCAGCAGCTCAATCCCTGGGACAGTATCCTACGAGCAGTACTTC. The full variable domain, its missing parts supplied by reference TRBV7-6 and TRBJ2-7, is GAGVSQSPRYKVTKRGQDVALRCDPISGHVSLYWYRQALGQGPEFLTYFNYEAQQDKSGLPNDRFSAERPEGSISTLTIQRTEQRDSAMYRCASSSIPGTVSYEQYFGPGTRLTVT.

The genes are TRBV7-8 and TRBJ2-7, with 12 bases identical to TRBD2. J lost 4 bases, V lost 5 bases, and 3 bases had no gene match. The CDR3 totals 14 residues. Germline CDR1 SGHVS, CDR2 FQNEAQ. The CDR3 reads CASSILAGGYEQYF. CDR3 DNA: TGTGCCAGCAGCATACTAGCGGGAGGATACGAGCAGTACTTC. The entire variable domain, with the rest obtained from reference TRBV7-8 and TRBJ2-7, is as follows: GAGVSQSPRYKVAKRGQDVALRCDPISGHVSLFWYQQALGQGPEFLTYFQNEAQLDKSGLPSDRFFAERPEGSVSTLKIQRTQQEDSAVYLCASSILAGGYEQYFGPGTRLTVT.

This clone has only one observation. This chain's CDR3 is CASSFGETQYF. The CDR3 coding sequence is TGTGCCAGCAGCTTCGGAGAGACCCAGTACTTC. The chain couples TRBV5-6 to TRBJ2-5; no firm D call. The CDR3 length is 11 residues. The germline CDR1 and CDR2 sequences are SGHDT and YYEEEE. The V gene lost 2 bases and the J gene lost 4 bases, with 3 bases spanning the gap.

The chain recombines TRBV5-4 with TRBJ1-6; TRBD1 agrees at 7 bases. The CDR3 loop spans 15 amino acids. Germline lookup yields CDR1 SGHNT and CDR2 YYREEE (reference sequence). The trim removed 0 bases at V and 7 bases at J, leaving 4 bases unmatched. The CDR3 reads CASSLAGTANSPLHF. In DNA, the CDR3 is TGTGCCAGCAGCTTGGCCGGGACAGCAAATTCACCCCTCCACTTT.